The 30 T cell receptor beta chains reported below all come from one sample, sequenced in a study of shared clonotypes between healthy human individuals. The method was immunoSEQ multiplex PCR; TCRdb's version includes in-frame clones alone and lacks a portion of them. This sample has approximately 720,000 clones; about 90% occur once, and the top ten carry roughly 24%. Terminally differentiated effector memory CD45RA+ cells were excluded from the naive CD8 cells, which were CD45RO-negative and positively selected for CCR7. Source material: naive CD8+ T cells sorted from blood. The origin of the receptors is a man between 25 and 39 years old in good health.

V is TRBV29-1 and J is TRBJ2-3; maybe TRBD2 (5 bases). The germline CDR1 and CDR2 sequences are SQVTM and ANQGSEA. The V end was cut by 5 bases, the J end by 4 bases, with 16 bases between. The length of the CDR3 is 14 residues. As DNA, the CDR3 is TGCAGCGTTCTAGCCCCAGCCGAGGCAGATACGCAGTATTTT. Residues: CSVLAPAEADTQYF.

The chain has TRBV7-6 and TRBJ2-7, with a possible D match to TRBD2 (6 bases). The CDR3 is 16 residues long. Trimming took off 1 base at V and 1 base at J, with 14 bases between the two ends. The germline gives CDR1 SGHVS, CDR2 FNYEAQ. CDR3 region: CASSLGIGTLSYEQYF. The CDR3 bases are TGTGCCAGCAGCTTAGGAATTGGGACTCTATCCTACGAGCAGTACTTC.

CDR3 bases: TGCGCCAGCAGCTCCCTGTTAAGCTCCTACGAGCAGTACTTC. It translates to CASSSLLSSYEQYF. The chain links TRBV5-1 to TRBJ2-7; D call uncertain. V gave up 3 bases and J gave up 0 bases, with 10 bases separating them. Germline CDR1 and CDR2: SGHRS and YFSETQ. The CDR3 has 14 residues.

The chain has TRBV9 and TRBJ2-3, with 13 bases identical to TRBD2. CDR1 and CDR2 (germline): SGDLS, YYNGEE. CDR3 length: 15 amino acids. With 3 bases clipped from V and 5 bases from J, the junction kept 3 bases outside the gene matches. CDR3 coding DNA: TGTGCCAGCAGCGAAGGACTAGCGGGAGTAGATACGCAGTATTTT. Amino acids: CASSEGLAGVDTQYF.

Only one count was recorded for this clone. This chain joins TRBV5-4 and TRBJ2-7, with a weak D call TRBD2 (6 bases). The CDR3 has 14 amino acids. V gave up 0 bases and J gave up 2 bases, with 9 bases separating them. Per the germline V gene, CDR1 is SGHNT and CDR2 is YYREEE (reference sequence). The CDR3: CASSLGGLTYEQYF. The CDR3 DNA sequence: TGTGCCAGCAGCTTGGGGGGACTTACCTACGAGCAGTACTTC.

The chain carries TRBV11-2 and TRBJ2-2; TRBD1 matches 7 bases. Looked up from germline, CDR1 is SGHAT and CDR2 is FQNNGV. V shed 5 bases and J 7 bases; nucleotides not matched to a gene: 7. CDR3 length: 14 amino acids. The CDR3 sequence: CASSPEGQDGELFF. Here the CDR3 DNA reads TGTGCCAGCAGCCCAGAAGGACAGGACGGGGAGCTGTTTTTT.

The chain has TRBV5-1 and TRBJ2-1; 14 bases fit TRBD2. Germline CDR1 and CDR2: SGHRS and YFSETQ. With V trimmed by 2 bases and J by 8 bases, 15 bases remained unmatched. The CDR3 totals 19 residues. The DNA of the CDR3 is TGCGCCAGCAGCTTTCGAGGCCGATCGGGACTAGCGGGAGCCCATGAGCAGTTCTTC. It yields the protein CASSFRGRSGLAGAHEQFF.

The chain uses TRBV6-1 and TRBJ2-3, with D uncertain. Germline V gene data show CDR1 as MNHNS and CDR2 as SASEGT. This CDR3 has 13 residues. The V end lost 3 bases, the J end lost 1 base, and 5 bases lay between the germline ends. CDR3 residues: CASSDFRTDTQYF. As DNA, the CDR3 is TGTGCCAGCAGTGATTTCCGCACAGATACGCAGTATTTT.

The chain has TRBV5-4 and TRBJ2-5; 11 bases fit TRBD2. This CDR3 contains 18 residues. The J segment lost 5 bases and the V segment lost 3 bases, leaving 15 bases of the junction unmatched. CDR1 SGHNT and CDR2 YYREEE come from the germline V gene (reference sequence). CDR3 residues: CASSSDKTSGILRETQYF. Here the CDR3 DNA reads TGTGCCAGCAGCTCCGATAAGACTAGCGGGATTCTCCGGGAGACCCAGTACTTC. The full variable domain, rest sourced from reference TRBV5-4 and TRBJ2-5, is ETGVTQSPTHLIKTRGQQVTLRCSSQSGHNTVSWYQQALGQGPQFIFQYYREEENGRGNFPPRFSGLQFPNYSSELNVNALELDDSALYLCASSSDKTSGILRETQYFGPGTRLLVL.

The chain combines TRBV6-6 with TRBJ2-7; 9 bases are a match to TRBD1. The CDR3 is 16 residues long. Germline trimming cut 3 bases from V and 0 bases from J; bases unmatched to any gene: 6. CDR1 and CDR2 (germline): MNHNY, SVGAGI (reference sequence). The CDR3: CASSYLETGGSYEQYF. The CDR3 bases are TGTGCCAGCAGTTATCTAGAGACAGGGGGCTCCTACGAGCAGTACTTC.

The chain couples TRBV7-3 to TRBJ2-2, with TRBD2 as a possible D gene (5 bases). The CDR3 loop spans 12 amino acids. Germline CDR1 SGHTA, CDR2 FQGTGA. The V end lost 7 bases, the J end lost 5 bases, and 8 bases lay between the germline ends. The CDR3 spells CASTPGTGELFF. CDR3 in DNA: TGTGCCAGCACCCCGGGGACCGGGGAGCTGTTTTTT.

The V call is TRBV7-6, the J call TRBJ1-3; D uncertain. This CDR3 comprises 16 residues. CDR1 and CDR2 from the germline V gene are SGHVS and FNYEAQ. With 5 bases removed from V and 4 bases from J, the gap between germline ends came to 18 bases. In DNA form, the CDR3 reads TGTGCCAGCAGCAATCCTGAGGGCTTGACGGGAAACACCATATATTTT. This sequence encodes CASSNPEGLTGNTIYF.

The chain uses TRBV9 and TRBJ1-1; unclear D gene. The V gene lost 2 bases and the J gene lost 10 bases, with 15 bases spanning the gap. The CDR3 extends over 13 amino acids. Germline values: CDR1 SGDLS, CDR2 YYNGEE. The CDR3 DNA sequence: TGTGCCAGCAGCGTCCCCTCCCCCGAAGGAGCTTTCTTT. It specifies CASSVPSPEGAFF.

The genes are TRBV4-3 and TRBJ2-7; the D is unclear. Trimming took off 1 base at V and 4 bases at J, with 8 bases between the two ends. The CDR3 consists of 13 residues. Germline V gene sequence: CDR1 LGHNA, CDR2 YSLEER. The CDR3 protein is CASSQGGGYEQYF. The CDR3, as DNA: TGCGCCAGCAGCCAAGGAGGCGGATACGAGCAGTACTTC.

The chain links TRBV7-9 to TRBJ2-5; TRBD1 matches at 10 bases. The CDR3 is 15 amino acids. With V trimmed by 6 bases and J by 5 bases, 9 bases remained unmatched. CDR1 and CDR2 from the germline V gene are SEHNR and FQNEAQ (reference sequence). CDR3 sequence reads: CASRPRQGAGETQYF. The CDR3 nucleotides are TGTGCCAGCAGACCGAGACAGGGGGCTGGGGAGACCCAGTACTTC.

The chain combines TRBV6-6 with TRBJ2-1; no clear D gene. The ends were cut back, 6 bases at V and 2 bases at J, with 8 bases in the middle. The CDR3 has 13 amino acids. Germline CDR1 is MNHNY and CDR2 is SVGAGI (reference sequence). CDR3 loop: CASSQDTYNEQFF. The CDR3 nucleotides are TGTGCCAGCAGCCAGGATACCTACAATGAGCAGTTCTTC.

The chain is built from TRBV18 and TRBJ2-7; 11 bases match TRBD1. Germline CDR1 reads KGHSH; CDR2 reads LQKENI. V lost 2 bases and J lost 5; bases outside the gene matches: 8. The CDR3 loop spans 16 amino acids. CDR3 DNA: TGTGCCAGCTCACCAGAGCGGACAGGGGGCCTTGACGAGCAGTACTTC. Residues: CASSPERTGGLDEQYF.

This clone was seen more than once but under ten times. The sample holds other DNA sequences that translate to the same CDR3. The chain employs TRBV27 and TRBJ2-7, with D hard to call. V was shortened by 2 bases and J by 5 bases, with 7 bases between the two germline ends. Germline-derived CDR1 and CDR2 are MNHEY and SMNVEV (reference sequence). CDR3 length: 12 residues. The CDR3 region has the DNA TGTGCCAGCAGTTTAATCGGAGACGAGCAGTACTTC. Amino acid sequence: CASSLIGDEQYF.

Turning to this clone: The same CDR3 arises from other DNA sequences in this sample as well. The chain couples TRBV27 to TRBJ2-1; unclear D gene. V dropped 3 bases and J dropped 10 bases, with 10 bases sitting between them. Germline-derived CDR1 and CDR2 are MNHEY and SMNVEV (reference sequence). This CDR3 region has 12 residues. DNA for the CDR3: TGTGCCAGCAGTTTTTCCCTGAGGGAGCAGTTCTTC. Translated, it gives CASSFSLREQFF.

This rearrangement joins TRBV27 to TRBJ2-7; unclear D gene. This CDR3 region has 14 residues. Trimming took off 4 bases at V and 2 bases at J, with 12 bases between the two ends. Per germline, CDR1 MNHEY and CDR2 SMNVEV (reference sequence). CDR3 loop: CASSSGPAPYEQYF. As DNA, the CDR3 is TGTGCCAGCAGTTCCGGACCAGCGCCCTACGAGCAGTACTTC.

The V call is TRBV29-1, the J call TRBJ2-7; 10 bases are shared with TRBD1. CDR1 is SQVTM, CDR2 ANQGSEA, per germline. The CDR3 has 14 residues. The V segment lost 1 base and the J segment 4 bases; nucleotides outside the gene matches: 4. As DNA, the CDR3 is TGCAGCGTTGAAGGGACAGGGGGGATGTACGAGCAGTACTTC. This translates into CSVEGTGGMYEQYF.

V is TRBV6-1 and J is TRBJ1-2, with D possibly TRBD1 on 6 matching bases. Trimming cost V 4 bases and J 0 bases, with 12 bases left between them. CDR1 and CDR2 (germline): MNHNS, SASEGT. The CDR3 sequence is 15 residues long. CDR3 sequence: CASSVYRASNYGYTF. The CDR3 DNA is TGTGCCAGCAGTGTATACAGGGCCTCTAACTATGGCTACACCTTC.

The chain has TRBV11-2 and TRBJ2-1; D gene uncertain. Germline V gene sequence: CDR1 SGHAT, CDR2 FQNNGV. Trimming removed 3 bases from V and 6 bases from J, with 15 bases in between. The CDR3 runs 15 residues. DNA for the CDR3: TGTGCCAGCAGCTTGACCACCGGGCCCTCCAATGAGCAGTTCTTC. Residues: CASSLTTGPSNEQFF.

The V gene is TRBV28, the J gene TRBJ1-1; D possibly corresponds to TRBD1 (5 bases). The CDR3 loop spans 15 amino acids. Germline V gene lookup returns CDR1 MDHEN and CDR2 SYDVKM. Trimming removed 6 bases at V and 2 bases at J, with 16 bases between. The CDR3 loop reads CASRSREGKNTEAFF. In DNA form, the CDR3 reads TGTGCCAGCAGATCCCGGGAGGGGAAAAACACTGAAGCTTTCTTT.

The V and J genes are TRBV6-5 and TRBJ2-3; D uncertain. Germline V gene sequence: CDR1 MNHEY, CDR2 SVGAGI. The CDR3 spans 13 residues. V was cut by 10 bases and J by 0 bases, with 11 bases left in between. The CDR3 loop is CATSKRSTDTQYF. The CDR3, as DNA: TGTGCCACGTCTAAGAGGAGCACAGATACGCAGTATTTT.

The chain couples TRBV7-2 to TRBJ2-1; 8 nucleotides line up with TRBD2. Germline trimming cut 1 base from V and 7 bases from J; bases unmatched to any gene: 6. Looked up from germline, CDR1 is SGHTA and CDR2 is FQGNSA. The CDR3 contains 15 residues. The CDR3 loop reads CASSLVSGSFNEQFF. The CDR3 region has the DNA TGTGCCAGCAGCTTAGTGAGCGGGAGCTTTAATGAGCAGTTCTTC.

Only one count was recorded for this clone. V gene TRBV15 combines with J gene TRBJ1-2, with D perhaps matching TRBD1 (5 bases). The CDR3 is 16 amino acids. V lost 5 bases and J lost 0, with 16 bases in between. Per germline, CDR1 LNHNV and CDR2 YYDKDF (reference sequence). CDR3 amino acids: CATSSIGAGSNYGYTF. CDR3 DNA sequence: TGTGCCACCAGCTCGATCGGGGCAGGGTCTAACTATGGCTACACCTTC.

CDR3 amino acids: CASSYATGSIDGYTF. The CDR3 DNA sequence: TGTGCCAGCAGTTACGCGACAGGGAGTATCGATGGCTACACCTTC. The genes are TRBV7-9 and TRBJ1-2; the match to TRBD1 covers 7 bases. The V segment lost 6 bases and the J segment 6 bases; nucleotides outside the gene matches: 13. The CDR3 is made up of 15 amino acids. From germline, CDR1 is SEHNR and CDR2 FQNEAQ (reference sequence).

The rearrangement uses TRBV5-4 and TRBJ2-2; D not certain. The CDR3 contains 13 residues. V dropped 0 bases and J dropped 3 bases, with 3 bases sitting between them. The germline V gene has CDR1 SGHNT and CDR2 YYREEE (reference sequence). The CDR3 spells CASSLAYTGELFF. CDR3 sequence (DNA): TGTGCCAGCAGCTTGGCTTACACCGGGGAGCTGTTTTTT.

In its sample, this clone was seen once. This chain joins TRBV7-9 and TRBJ2-7, with D tentatively TRBD1 or TRBD2 (5 bases each). With 5 bases removed from V and 1 base from J, the gap between germline ends came to 18 bases. CDR3 length: 16 amino acids. Germline V gene sequence: CDR1 SEHNR, CDR2 FQNEAQ (reference sequence). The CDR3 reads CASSIQEGTISYEQYF. The DNA of the CDR3 is TGTGCCAGCAGCATACAAGAGGGGACGATATCCTACGAGCAGTACTTC. Full variable domain (rest looked up from reference TRBV7-9 and TRBJ2-7): DTGVSQNPRHKITKRGQNVTFRCDPISEHNRLYWYRQTLGQGPEFLTYFQNEAQLEKSRLLSDRFSAERPKGSFSTLEIQRTEQGDSAMYLCASSIQEGTISYEQYFGPGTRLTVT.